This TCR beta chain is from a study of shared clonotypes between healthy human individuals (dated by TCRdb to 2020 to 2021). Study-wide context: The cohort included a few men and a couple of women between 18 and 49 years of age. Leukapheresis yielded between about 0.85 and 10 billion PBMCs per donor. Different laboratories and diverse techniques were used to prepare libraries and sequence TCR repertoires, to increase sequencing depth and limit assay-specific biases. Per donor, three plates each were used for CD4 naive and CD4 memory, two for CD8 naive, and one for CD8 memory. To estimate repertoire size and how much clonotype sharing occurs between individuals, the study deeply sequenced the blood TCR repertoires of about five healthy adults.

The donors were healthy, HIV-negative adults with no recently reported acute infections or vaccinations. Every donor was a Caucasian adult residing in Nashville, Tennessee, USA. CD4+ T cells were enriched by magnetic negative selection, after which naive cells were positively selected on CD45RA and the negative fraction was taken as the memory subset. Blood was collected by leukapheresis, and PBMCs were isolated by Ficoll-Histopaque density gradient centrifugation and then cryopreserved in liquid nitrogen vapor phase. Analytical flow cytometry was used to check the purity and quantity of each magnetically sorted T cell population. Genomic DNA was isolated from every sorted fraction and measured by UV absorbance on a Nanodrop 2000c. General findings and caveats noted by the study authors: Pairwise subsampling led to the expectation that sequencing depth would affect the degree of clonotype sharing among donors. Sampling was limited to blood, and TCR repertoires in tissue likely differ from TCR repertoires in blood. Because the study included a small number of donors, the genetic and exposure-history diversity represented was limited. Larger estimated clonotype richness was generally found for naive subsets than for memory subsets. Clonotypes shared by all four sorted-subset donors showed higher generation probabilities than non-shared clonotypes. When several donors were compared, the shared fraction of clonotypes was around 5% for naive CD4, less than 4% for naive CD8, more than 2% for memory CD4, and approximately 0.4% for memory CD8. Rarefaction of sorted-subset datasets indicated incomplete sequencing despite the large sequencing depth.

Using the deep immunoSEQ assay, TCR CDR3 regions were amplified from genomic DNA by multiplex PCR. Genomic DNA extracted from each cell subset was distributed evenly over all wells of several immunoSEQ 96-well plates, and each plate served as one replicate. For sorted subsets, roughly 200 ng genomic DNA, equal to tens of thousands of T cell genomes, was loaded into each replicate PCR. Purified libraries were measured with a Qubit 3.0 fluorometer, size-checked on a Bioanalyzer 2100, and measured again with the KAPA Library Quantification kit. A separate single-read 150-cycle Illumina NextSeq 550 flow cell was used to sequence each immunoSEQ 96-well plate. Under the source paper's analysis protocol: Because only junctional sequences without quality scores were contained in the immunoSEQ output, filtering matching that applied to full-length reads could not be performed. To assign V/J genes and CDR3, sequences were annotated against IMGT germline references using PyIR, a Python wrapper for IgBLAST v1.9. Reads with weak V/J assignments (E-value above 1e-6), missing CDR3, stop codons, out-of-frame junctions, or ambiguous translated residues were removed. V3J clonotypes were defined as sequences sharing the same inferred V gene, J gene, and CDR3 amino acid sequence. Percentage overlap between repertoires was computed as shared unique clonotypes divided by the size of the smaller repertoire. Richness of each repertoire was evaluated using RTK rarefaction, the Chao1 estimator, and Recon v2.1 estimates of unobserved clonotypes. OLGA was used to compute generation probabilities for all TCRbeta clonotypes that the gDNA method yielded from a few donors. TCRdb took over this immuneACCESS table, retaining in-frame rearrangements with V and J assigned. Such tables are incomplete; in checked studies, under half of the missing clones stem from an unresolved V gene, and the remainder is unexplained. V, J and clone size derive from that table, while D and trimming were established from the DNA sequence. This sample is represented by roughly 500,000 clones; about 96% of them were singletons. Together, the top ten hold roughly 0.06% of the sample.

About this clone: Its antigen is currently not known. Base quality data are lacking; no much larger clone is found one base away.

Inclusive of the bounding cysteine and phenylalanine, the CDR3 is 15 residues long. Only the CDR3 part of the read is kept: 45 bases, read in frame from the first base. CDR1 and CDR2 are read off the germline V gene as SGHTA and FQGNSA. This TCR was sampled from a young woman in good health. The rearrangement joined TRBV7-2 to TRBJ2-5; 10 central nucleotides agree with TRBD1. The J call could be wrong; TRBJ2-7 is a better fit for the DNA end. Sequencing was carried out using naive CD4+ T cells sorted from blood. The cell subset or site tag for this specimen amounts to: CD45RA+ positively selected. The CDR3 region has the sequence CASSLPGQGRYEQYF. The base sequence is TGTGCCAGCAGCTTACCGGGACAGGGGAGGTACGAGCAGTACTTC.